This paragraph reports one TCR beta chain. As yet, its antigen is unknown. The sample originates from a study of shared clonotypes between healthy human individuals. V dropped 6 bases and J dropped 8 bases, with 13 bases sitting between them. The germline V gene has CDR1 MNHEY and CDR2 SVGAGI. This CDR3 contains 13 residues. Overall study results and limits: It was anticipated that sequencing depth would influence how many clonotypes donors shared.

Each replicate PCR on the sorted subsets used 200 to 250 ng DNA (about 30,000 T cell genomes). Repertoires were generated with immunoSEQ multiplex PCR, while TCRdb's copy carries only in-frame clones and drops some. Counted here are roughly 1 million clones, around 78% occurring once; the ten biggest clones make up approximately 0.56%. The chain carries TRBV6-5 and TRBJ1-4; a possible D gene is TRBD1 (5 bases). The sequenced material came from memory CD4+ T cells from PBMCs. The sample's subset: CD45RA-negative fraction. The sequence came from a man aged 18-30 years in good health. Some clones in this sample may be carry-over from other donors' samples. In DNA, the CDR3 is TGTGCCAGCAGCAGGGACCGTCAGGAAAAACTGTTTTTT. It yields the protein CASSRDRQEKLFF.